This is a list of T cell receptor beta chains from one sample in a study of cytomegalovirus exposure and HLA in healthy donors. Assay: immunoSEQ multiplex PCR; the TCRdb copy retains only in-frame clones and omits some. The repertoire holds some 200,000 clones, with approximately 89% as singletons. The sequencing sample was made of PBMCs. The receptors come from a man aged 25 to 45 in good health and CMV-seropositive. CDR3s include the opening cysteine and the closing phenylalanine or tryptophan. A D gene is named only where the DNA matches it firmly. Clone size is shown for a subset of rows, as once, few, many or a class of expanded clone.

V: TRBV6-6; J: TRBJ2-3; D: NA; size: NA; DNA: TGTGCCAGCAGTCAGGGAGGTGCAGATACGCAGTATTTT; CDR3: CASSQGGADTQYF
V: TRBV4-1; J: TRBJ2-5; D: NA; size: few; DNA: TGCGCCAGCAGCCTAGCAGGGACCCAAGAGACCCAGTACTTC; CDR3: CASSLAGTQETQYF
V: TRBV4-1; J: TRBJ2-7; D: TRBD1; size: NA; DNA: TGCGCCAGCAGCCAAGGAGATGGGGGACAGGGCTACGAGCAGTACTTC; CDR3: CASSQGDGGQGYEQYF
V: TRBV9; J: TRBJ1-2; D: NA; size: NA; DNA: TGTGCCAGCAGCGATGACAGAGGGGAGAGTGGCTACACCTTC; CDR3: CASSDDRGESGYTF
V: TRBV5-6; J: TRBJ1-2; D: TRBD1; size: NA; DNA: TGTGCCAGCAGCTTGCCGGACAGGGGGCATGGCTACACCTTC; CDR3: CASSLPDRGHGYTF
V: TRBV10-3; J: TRBJ2-2; D: NA; size: NA; DNA: TGTGCCATCAGTGGCAACACGGCCGGGGAGCTGTTTTTT; CDR3: CAISGNTAGELFF
V: TRBV25-1; J: TRBJ1-2; D: NA; size: NA; DNA: TGTGCCAGCAGCCCCGGGAATAACTATGGCTACACCTTC; CDR3: CASSPGNNYGYTF
V: TRBV7-9; J: TRBJ2-1; D: NA; size: NA; DNA: TGTGCCAGCAGCCCAGACGGTCTCTACAATGAGCAGTTCTTC; CDR3: CASSPDGLYNEQFF
V: TRBV6-5; J: TRBJ2-1; D: NA; size: NA; DNA: TGTGCCAGCAGTTCCCCATTCTCCAGAATTAATGAGCAGTTCTTC; CDR3: CASSSPFSRINEQFF
V: TRBV27; J: TRBJ1-3; D: NA; size: NA; DNA: TGTGCCAGCACTACGGCTTCTGGAAACACCATATATTTT; CDR3: CASTTASGNTIYF
V: TRBV2; J: TRBJ2-5; D: TRBD2; size: NA; DNA: TGTGCCAGCAGTTCGACTAGCCCACGGGAGACCCAGTACTTC; CDR3: CASSSTSPRETQYF
V: TRBV6-5; J: TRBJ1-2; D: NA; size: NA; DNA: TGTGCCAGCAGCGACCGGGGAGGTCGCCATGGCTACACCTTC; CDR3: CASSDRGGRHGYTF
V: TRBV25-1; J: TRBJ1-1; D: NA; size: NA; DNA: TGTGCCAGCAGGGACCGGCCGAACACTGAAGCTTTCTTT; CDR3: CASRDRPNTEAFF
V: TRBV27; J: TRBJ2-3; D: NA; size: NA; DNA: TGTGCCAGCAGTTTATCCCTACCTCCAGAATCTAGCACAGATACGCAGTATTTT; CDR3: CASSLSLPPESSTDTQYF
V: TRBV7-9; J: TRBJ1-1; D: TRBD1; size: NA; DNA: TGTGCCAGCAGCTCCGGGACAGACACTGAAGCTTTCTTT; CDR3: CASSSGTDTEAFF
V: TRBV5-6; J: TRBJ2-6; D: NA; size: NA; DNA: TGTGCCAGCAGCTCCCCCGACCCGCGGGCCAACGTCCTGACTTTC; CDR3: CASSSPDPRANVLTF
V: TRBV5-1; J: TRBJ2-5; D: NA; size: NA; DNA: TGCGCCAGCAGCTTGGAGTGGCCCCAAGAGACCCAGTACTTC; CDR3: CASSLEWPQETQYF
V: TRBV29-1; J: TRBJ1-1; D: NA; size: NA; DNA: TGCAGCGGGGAGGGCAGTGAAGCTTTCTTT; CDR3: CSGEGSEAFF
V: TRBV10-2; J: TRBJ1-2; D: TRBD1; size: NA; DNA: TGCGCCAGCAGTGATGGACAGGGAGACTATGGCTACACCTTC; CDR3: CASSDGQGDYGYTF
V: TRBV5-6; J: TRBJ2-7; D: TRBD2; size: NA; DNA: TGTGCCAGCAGCTCTTTAGCGGGAGGGCCGTACGAGCAGTACTTC; CDR3: CASSSLAGGPYEQYF
V: TRBV5-1; J: TRBJ2-1; D: NA; size: NA; DNA: TGCGCCAGCAGCCCACGGGCGGACAGACTAGACAATGAGCAGTTCTTC; CDR3: CASSPRADRLDNEQFF
V: TRBV9; J: TRBJ2-1; D: TRBD2; size: NA; DNA: TGTGCCAGCAACCGAGCGGGGGCCTACAATGAGCAGTTCTTC; CDR3: CASNRAGAYNEQFF
V: TRBV9; J: TRBJ2-2; D: TRBD2; size: NA; DNA: TGTGCCAGCAGCGCCTCAGCGGGAGGGTTTACCGGGGAGCTGTTTTTT; CDR3: CASSASAGGFTGELFF
V: TRBV7-2; J: TRBJ1-2; D: TRBD1; size: NA; DNA: TGTGCCAGCAGCGCCGTCAGTTTCGACAGGGGCCATGGCTACACCTTC; CDR3: CASSAVSFDRGHGYTF
V: TRBV5-1; J: TRBJ2-1; D: TRBD1; size: few; DNA: TGCGCCAGCAGCTTGGTAGGGGGCCCCTACAATGAGCAGTTCTTC; CDR3: CASSLVGGPYNEQFF
V: TRBV27; J: TRBJ2-5; D: TRBD2; size: NA; DNA: TGTGCCAGCAGTTTGGGGCTAGCGGCTCAAGAGACCCAGTACTTC; CDR3: CASSLGLAAQETQYF
V: TRBV9; J: TRBJ2-2; D: NA; size: NA; DNA: TGTGCCAGCAGCGTAGATGGGACCGCCACCGGGGAGCTGTTTTTT; CDR3: CASSVDGTATGELFF